The 5 T cell receptor beta chains reported below all come from one sample, sequenced in a study of blood T cell repertoires in COVID-19. Data came from immunoSEQ multiplex PCR; TCRdb stores just in-frame clones and leaves some out. The sample lists some 170,000 clones; about 75% were seen once. Input material: peripheral blood. The receptors were gathered from a woman aged 70-85 years with acute or convalescent COVID-19.

This clone showed up just a few times. V gene TRBV6-5 combines with J gene TRBJ1-1; D is undetermined. The CDR3 is 14 residues long. The V and J ends lost 7 bases and 1 base respectively, with 13 bases between them. The germline V gene encodes CDR1 MNHEY and CDR2 SVGAGI. CDR3 residues: CASKTGLSNTEAFF. In DNA, the CDR3 is TGTGCCAGCAAAACCGGGTTATCGAACACTGAAGCTTTCTTT.

The chain couples TRBV19 to TRBJ2-5, with 9 bases aligning to TRBD1. The V gene end was trimmed by 4 bases and the J gene end by 5 bases; junction bases not matched to a gene: 5. The germline gives CDR1 LNHDA, CDR2 SQIVND (reference sequence). The CDR3 sequence is 14 residues long. This chain's CDR3 is CASSTDRGSETQYF. The CDR3 DNA sequence: TGTGCCAGTAGTACCGACAGGGGGAGTGAGACCCAGTACTTC.

CDR3 nucleotide sequence: TGTGCCAGCAGCGTGAGCGGGAGTTACTCTTATGAGCAGTTCTTC. Its protein is CASSVSGSYSYEQFF. The chain carries TRBV9 and TRBJ2-1; 8 bases are shared with TRBD2. Germline V gives CDR1 SGDLS, CDR2 YYNGEE. The CDR3 has 15 residues. V lost 2 bases to trimming and J lost 8 bases; unmatched junction nucleotides: 9.

The chain links TRBV20-1 to TRBJ2-1; no reliable D call. The CDR3 covers 15 residues. Trimming pared 3 bases from V and 4 bases from J, leaving 16 bases between. Germline CDR1 DFQATT, CDR2 SNEGSKA (reference sequence). This chain's CDR3 is CSASFAANLYNEQFF. The CDR3 bases are TGCAGTGCTAGTTTTGCGGCAAACTTATACAATGAGCAGTTCTTC.

The chain uses TRBV19 and TRBJ1-6, with D hard to call. This CDR3 region has 17 residues. Trimming took off 3 bases at V and 7 bases at J, with 19 bases between the two ends. Germline V CDR1 and CDR2: LNHDA, SQIVND (reference sequence). The CDR3 loop reads CASSMYRGETSNSPLHF. CDR3 DNA: TGTGCCAGTAGTATGTATCGCGGGGAAACTTCGAATTCACCCCTCCACTTT.